Listed here are 31 T cell receptor beta chains from one sample, sequenced in a study of T-cell memory formation after mild COVID-19. TCRdb used MiXCR to reprocess the 5' RACE reads, holding one entry per CDR3 protein. The sample includes about 190,000 distinct CDR3 sequences, 15% to 20% of them seen just once. Sequencing was performed on PBMCs or a T cell subset sorted from them (not recorded which). These receptors all stem from an adult woman who had mild COVID-19 (a few samples of this study predate the infection). Cell type and time point are not known.

The CDR3 bases are TGTGCCAGCAGCTCCGACAGGGGAGGGCAGCCCCAGCATTTT. It codes for CASSSDRGGQPQHF. The rearrangement uses TRBV7-2 and TRBJ1-5, with 8 bases fitting TRBD1. Per the germline V gene, CDR1 is SGHTA and CDR2 is FQGNSA. This CDR3 has 14 amino acids. The ends lost 4 bases at V and 7 bases at J; junction bases unmatched: 6.

There are a few counts of this clonotype. The rearrangement uses TRBV2 and TRBJ2-3; D is unclear. The CDR3 is made up of 13 amino acids. V was trimmed by 1 base and J by 5 bases, leaving 7 bases between them. In germline, CDR1 is SNHLY, CDR2 FYNNEI. The CDR3 nucleotides are TGTGCCAGCAGTGAAGGGGGTGAAGATACGCAGTATTTT. Translating gives CASSEGGEDTQYF.

The chain is built from TRBV6-5 and TRBJ1-1, with TRBD1 as a possible D gene (6 bases). This CDR3 comprises 13 residues. Germline CDR1 reads MNHEY; CDR2 reads SVGAGI. V was pared by 6 bases and J by 7 bases, with 15 bases between. The CDR3, as DNA: TGTGCCAGCAGAGCGGGGGGGGCCGGTGAAGCTTTCTTT. It specifies CASRAGGAGEAFF.

A few counts support this clonotype. This rearrangement joins TRBV10-3 to TRBJ1-5; 11 bases fit TRBD1. This CDR3 region has 16 residues. The junction had 4 bases not matched to a gene; V was cut back by 0 bases and J by 6 bases. Germline CDR1 and CDR2: ENHRY and SYGVKD. The DNA for the CDR3 is TGTGCCATCAGTGAGTCGGGGACAGGGGGTACTCAGCCCCAGCATTTT. This translates into CAISESGTGGTQPQHF.

The chain recombines TRBV6-5 with TRBJ1-2; 8 bases are shared with TRBD1. Germline lookup yields CDR1 MNHEY and CDR2 SVGAGI. The junction had 14 bases not matched to a gene; V was cut back by 6 bases and J by 8 bases. The CDR3 spans 15 residues. The CDR3 loop reads CASRPDRGGNLGYTF. CDR3 in DNA: TGTGCCAGCAGACCTGACAGGGGAGGCAATTTGGGCTACACCTTC.

The chain is built from TRBV4-2 and TRBJ1-5; D possibly corresponds to TRBD1 (5 bases). Per germline, CDR1 LGHNA and CDR2 YNFKEQ. V shed 4 bases and J shed 5 bases, with 12 bases lying between them. The CDR3 length is 14 residues. The CDR3 DNA reads TGTGCCAGCAGCCCCTTTTCGGGGGATCAGCCCCAGCATTTT. Protein: CASSPFSGDQPQHF.

This clonotype was seen more than once but under ten times. The V call is TRBV4-1, the J call TRBJ1-3; no reliable D call. Trimming shortened V by 1 base and J by 0 bases, and 7 bases separated the two germline ends. The CDR3 extends over 15 amino acids. The germline gives CDR1 MGHRA, CDR2 YSYEKL. Written as DNA, the CDR3 is TGCGCCAGCAGCCAAGTACGAAACTCTGGAAACACCATATATTTT. Its protein is CASSQVRNSGNTIYF.

This clonotype occurred many times. V is TRBV5-1 and J is TRBJ2-7, with 11 bases that match TRBD1. V shed 0 bases, J shed 7 bases, and the junction held 9 bases outside the gene matches. This CDR3 has 16 amino acids. Germline V gene data show CDR1 as SGHRS and CDR2 as YFSETQ. CDR3 DNA: TGCGCCAGCAGCTTGGTACCGGGACAGGGGGTCGGAGAGCAGTACTTC. This translates into CASSLVPGQGVGEQYF.

The V call is TRBV7-2, the J call TRBJ2-2; D ambiguous. Germline CDR1 and CDR2: SGHTA and FQGNSA. V was pared by 5 bases and J by 4 bases, with 11 bases between. This CDR3 spans 14 amino acids. CDR3 sequence: CASSPYRGTGELFF. Here the CDR3 DNA reads TGTGCCAGCAGCCCATATCGAGGCACCGGGGAGCTGTTTTTT. The full variable domain, its missing parts supplied by reference TRBV7-2 and TRBJ2-2, is GAGVSQSPSNKVTEKGKDVELRCDPISGHTALYWYRQSLGQGLEFLIYFQGNSAPDKSGLPSDRFSAERTGGSVSTLTIQRTQQEDSAVYLCASSPYRGTGELFFGEGSRLTVL.

This clonotype was observed a handful of times. The chain combines TRBV30 with TRBJ2-5; TRBD2 is a possible D gene (6 bases). V lost 3 bases and J lost 2, with 16 bases in between. This CDR3 comprises 15 residues. Germline CDR1 is GTSNPN and CDR2 is SVGIG (reference sequence). This CDR3 is CAWRPSRGKQETQYF. The CDR3 nucleotides are TGTGCCTGGAGGCCCTCGCGGGGCAAACAAGAGACCCAGTACTTC.

The chain joins TRBV6-4 to TRBJ1-5, with D uncertain. CDR1 is MRHNA, CDR2 SNTAGT, per germline. The CDR3 contains 16 residues. Trimming removed 0 bases at V and 4 bases at J, with 13 bases between. DNA for the CDR3: TGTGCCAGCAGTGACTCCGGCAGCAAGTCGAATCAGCCCCAGCATTTT. Translated: CASSDSGSKSNQPQHF.

The chain uses TRBV7-3 and TRBJ2-6, with 7 nucleotides matching TRBD2. The CDR3 has 16 amino acids. Germline CDR1 is SGHTA and CDR2 is FQGTGA. V shed 5 bases, J shed 2 bases, and the junction held 6 bases outside the gene matches. CDR3 nucleotides: TGTGCCAGCAGCCCCCAGGGAGGGGCTGGGGCCAACGTCCTGACTTTC. Translation gives CASSPQGGAGANVLTF. The complete variable domain, with remaining parts taken from reference TRBV7-3 and TRBJ2-6, reads GAGVSQTPSNKVTEKGKYVELRCDPISGHTALYWYRQSLGQGPEFLIYFQGTGAADDSGLPNDRFFAVRPEGSVSTLKIQRTERGDSAVYLCASSPQGGAGANVLTFGAGSRLTVL.

This clonotype was counted many times. The V call is TRBV5-5, the J call TRBJ2-1; maybe TRBD2 (6 bases). The CDR3 covers 14 residues. V dropped 4 bases and J dropped 7 bases, with 15 bases sitting between them. Germline loops: CDR1 SGHKS, CDR2 YYEKEE (reference sequence). CDR3 DNA: TGTGCCAGCAGCCCCTGGGAGGCGAGGAATGAGCAGTTCTTC. The encoded protein is CASSPWEARNEQFF.

This clonotype turned up a few times. An end of the junction does not agree with germline; a read error may underlie this. The chain couples TRBV7-9 to TRBJ1-1, with TRBD1 matching over 8 bases. CDR1 and CDR2 from the germline V gene are SEHNR and FQNEAQ (reference sequence). This CDR3 contains 14 residues. CDR3 sequence: CVSSFDRGSAEAFF. The CDR3 bases are TGTGTCAGCAGCTTCGACAGGGGTTCAGCTGAAGCTTTCTTT.

This clonotype was detected many times. The gene calls are TRBV6-5 and TRBJ2-4; D call uncertain. The V gene lost 0 bases and the J gene lost 6 bases, with 15 bases spanning the gap. Looked up from germline, CDR1 is MNHEY and CDR2 is SVGAGI. The CDR3 has 16 amino acids. The CDR3 coding sequence is TGTGCCAGCAGTTACTCGATAGGCCCAACAATAAACATTCAGTACTTC. Translated, it gives CASSYSIGPTINIQYF.

The genes are TRBV20-1 and TRBJ1-5, with D possibly being TRBD1 (5 bases). The CDR3 has 21 amino acids. Trimming pared 1 base from V and 2 bases from J, leaving 30 bases between. Germline V lookup: CDR1 DFQATT, CDR2 SNEGSKA (reference sequence). For the CDR3, the DNA is TGCAGTGCTAGAGCCCGAATATATCCTCCTTCCAGGGATGTTCGCAATCAGCCCCAGCATTTT. Its protein product is CSARARIYPPSRDVRNQPQHF.

The rearrangement joins TRBV20-1 to TRBJ1-1; 11 bases are a match to TRBD1. Germline CDR1 DFQATT, CDR2 SNEGSKA (reference sequence). The junction had 5 bases not matched to a gene; V was cut back by 4 bases and J by 4 bases. The CDR3 sequence is 14 residues long. For the CDR3, the DNA is TGCAGTGCTAAAGGACAGGGGGCGCCCACTGAAGCTTTCTTT. This codes for CSAKGQGAPTEAFF.

V usage is TRBV24-1 and J usage is TRBJ2-7; D may be TRBD1 (6 bases). Trimming cost V 3 bases and J 6 bases, with 14 bases left between them. The CDR3 runs 14 residues. The germline V gene has CDR1 KGHDR and CDR2 SFDVKD. DNA of the CDR3: TGTGCCACCAGTGATCCCTCAACAGGGTTCGAGCAGTACTTC. Translation gives CATSDPSTGFEQYF.

This clonotype was counted between two and nine times. The chain carries TRBV6-1 and TRBJ1-2; maybe TRBD1 (6 bases). Trimming shortened V by 4 bases and J by 2 bases, and 11 bases separated the two germline ends. Looked up from germline, CDR1 is MNHNS and CDR2 is SASEGT. This CDR3 has 14 residues. DNA of the CDR3: TGTGCCAGCAGTGGCTACGACAGGAACTATGGCTACACCTTC. Translation gives CASSGYDRNYGYTF.

The chain couples TRBV15 to TRBJ1-2, with TRBD1 identical over 8 bases. There are 16 residues in the CDR3. The trim removed 0 bases at V and 2 bases at J, leaving 5 bases unmatched. CDR1 is LNHNV and CDR2 is YYDKDF in the germline V gene (reference sequence). CDR3 residues: CATSRDRRTGNYGYTF. The DNA for the CDR3 is TGTGCCACCAGCAGAGACAGGAGGACAGGGAACTATGGCTACACCTTC.

This clonotype showed up just a few times. The genes are TRBV6-1 and TRBJ2-1; TRBD2 matches at 11 bases. Trimming cost V 2 bases and J 3 bases; bases outside gene matches: 9. The CDR3 sequence is 18 residues long. CDR1 and CDR2 (germline): MNHNS, SASEGT. CDR3 loop: CASSEWVPGTSGYNEQFF. The DNA for the CDR3 is TGTGCCAGCAGTGAATGGGTCCCCGGGACTAGCGGCTACAATGAGCAGTTCTTC.

Many counts were recorded for this clonotype. V and J are TRBV7-2 and TRBJ2-5; 9 bases match TRBD2. This CDR3 has 15 amino acids. Germline V lookup: CDR1 SGHTA, CDR2 FQGNSA. Losses at the gene ends were 4 bases for V and 1 base for J; bases not matched to a gene: 4. CDR3 region: CASSSRGGIQETQYF. The CDR3 bases are TGTGCCAGCAGCTCGCGGGGGGGCATCCAAGAGACCCAGTACTTC. The variable domain in full, with the rest retrieved from reference TRBV7-2 and TRBJ2-5, is GAGVSQSPSNKVTEKGKDVELRCDPISGHTALYWYRQSLGQGLEFLIYFQGNSAPDKSGLPSDRFSAERTGGSVSTLTIQRTQQEDSAVYLCASSSRGGIQETQYFGPGTRLLVL.

The chain has TRBV20-1 and TRBJ2-5, with D perhaps matching TRBD2 (6 bases). V gave up 6 bases and J gave up 5 bases, with 13 bases separating them. Germline CDR1 is DFQATT and CDR2 is SNEGSKA (reference sequence). This CDR3 is built from 12 residues. The CDR3 here is CSATTRKETQYF. CDR3 DNA sequence: TGCAGTGCCACGACTAGAAAGGAGACCCAGTACTTC.

This chain links TRBV7-3 with TRBJ2-3, with D perhaps matching TRBD1 or TRBD2 (7 bases each). There are 15 residues in the CDR3. With 6 bases removed from V and 4 bases from J, the gap between germline ends came to 17 bases. CDR1 SGHTA and CDR2 FQGTGA come from the germline V gene. DNA for the CDR3: TGTGCCAGCAGTCAGGGGGGGGGCCGATCAGATACGCAGTATTTT. This sequence encodes CASSQGGGRSDTQYF. The full variable domain, completed using reference TRBV7-3 and TRBJ2-3, is GAGVSQTPSNKVTEKGKYVELRCDPISGHTALYWYRQSLGQGPEFLIYFQGTGAADDSGLPNDRFFAVRPEGSVSTLKIQRTERGDSAVYLCASSQGGGRSDTQYFGPGTRLTVL.

The genes are TRBV20-1 and TRBJ1-2; D remains unclear. CDR3 size: 11 residues. V was cut by 3 bases and J by 4 bases, with 6 bases left in between. Germline loops: CDR1 DFQATT, CDR2 SNEGSKA (reference sequence). The CDR3 region has the DNA TGCAGTGCTAGCTCCGGCTATGGCTACACCTTC. It specifies CSASSGYGYTF.

The V call is TRBV9, the J call TRBJ2-4; tentatively, D is TRBD2 (5 bases). CDR1 is SGDLS, CDR2 YYNGEE, per germline. Between the trimmed V and J ends, which lost 2 bases and 0 bases, there was a span of 12 bases. CDR3 size: 16 residues. This CDR3 reads CASSVEQRRAKNIQYF. The CDR3 DNA follows: TGTGCCAGCAGCGTCGAACAGCGGCGAGCCAAAAACATTCAGTACTTC. Using reference TRBV9 and TRBJ2-4 for the parts outside the CDR3, the full variable domain is DSGVTQTPKHLITATGQRVTLRCSPRSGDLSVYWYQQSLDQGLQFLIQYYNGEERAKGNILERFSAQQFPDLHSELNLSSLELGDSALYFCASSVEQRRAKNIQYFGAGTRLSVL.

This clonotype was picked up many times. The rearrangement links TRBV7-8 to TRBJ2-7, with D maybe TRBD2 (6 bases). The CDR3 is 14 amino acids. V lost 4 bases to trimming and J lost 3 bases, with 13 bases between them. Germline V lookup: CDR1 SGHVS, CDR2 FQNEAQ. The CDR3 region is CASSSYGGSYEQYF. For the CDR3, the DNA is TGTGCCAGCAGCTCCTACGGGGGAAGCTACGAGCAGTACTTC.

Turning to this clonotype: One junction end disagrees with the germline gene, perhaps due to a read error. The chain recombines TRBV7-9 with TRBJ2-3; 10 bases agree with TRBD2. This CDR3 has 14 residues. CDR1 is SEHNR, CDR2 FQNEAQ, per germline (reference sequence). As DNA, the CDR3 is TGTGCCGGCAGCCTTAGCGGGAGGACAGATACGCAGTATTTT. Its protein product is CAGSLSGRTDTQYF.

The sample holds a few counts of this clonotype. CDR3 residues: CASSLDGLAGVYEQYF. DNA for the CDR3: TGTGCCAGCAGTTTGGATGGACTGGCTGGAGTATACGAGCAGTACTTC. This chain uses TRBV12-3 or TRBV12-4 with TRBJ2-7, with D possibly being TRBD2 (5 bases). The CDR3 is 16 residues long. Trimming took 3 bases from V and 4 from J, leaving 19 bases between them.

This clonotype showed up many times. This rearrangement joins TRBV12-3 or TRBV12-4 to TRBJ1-5, with D perhaps matching TRBD1 (5 bases). V lost 3 bases to trimming and J lost 2 bases, with 11 bases between them. The CDR3 contains 15 residues. For the CDR3, the DNA is TGTGCCAGCAGTTTGGTCCAAGGGGGCAATCAGCCCCAGCATTTT. Its translation is CASSLVQGGNQPQHF.

As DNA, the CDR3 is TGCGCCAGCAGCCGAGGACAGAACCCCATGAACACTGAAGCTTTCTTT. It yields the protein CASSRGQNPMNTEAFF. This chain links TRBV4-1 with TRBJ1-1; weak D call: TRBD1 (6 bases). Trimming took 4 bases from V and 0 from J, leaving 15 bases between them. Germline assignment: CDR1 MGHRA and CDR2 YSYEKL. The CDR3 covers 16 residues.